A selection of T cell receptor beta chains follows, all from one sample in a study of T-cell memory formation after mild COVID-19. TCRdb re-derived calls from the 5' RACE reads in MiXCR, one entry per CDR3 protein. Here the sample spans over 300,000 distinct CDR3 sequences, 20% to 25% being singletons. What was sequenced was PBMCs or a T cell subset sorted from them (not recorded which). The receptors derive from a man younger than 35 who had mild COVID-19 (a few samples of this study predate the infection). Cell type and time point are not known. The CDR3 runs from the conserved cysteine through the conserved F or W. Each record gives: CDR3 DNA, CDR3 protein, D gene, V gene, clone size, J gene, CDR3 length. A D gene is named only where the DNA matches it firmly. Only part of the rows carry a size: once, few, many, or a class if the clone is expanded.

TGTGCCAGCAGCCTAACAGGGGGCAGGGCCGGGGAGCTGTTTTTT | CASSLTGGRAGELFF | TRBD1 | TRBV7-6 | - | TRBJ2-2 | 15
TGTGCCAGCAGTGACCTGGGACAGAACTATAGCAATCAGCCCCAGCATTTT | CASSDLGQNYSNQPQHF | TRBD1 | TRBV6-4 | - | TRBJ1-5 | 17
TGCAGTGCTTCCGGGCATGAGACCCAGTACTTC | CSASGHETQYF | - | TRBV20-1 | few | TRBJ2-5 | 11
TGCGCCAGCAGCTCTGGCGTCCTGGAGCAGTACTTC | CASSSGVLEQYF | - | TRBV5-1 | - | TRBJ2-7 | 12
TGTGCCATCAGTGACCCGATAGGTTACTATGGCTACACCTTC | CAISDPIGYYGYTF | - | TRBV10-3 | - | TRBJ1-2 | 14
TGCGCCAGCAGCCAAAGTCCGGCTAACACTGAAGCTTTCTTT | CASSQSPANTEAFF | - | TRBV5-1 | few | TRBJ1-1 | 14
TGTGCCATCAGTGAGTCGATAGGACAGGGGCCCGGAGAGCAGTTCTTC | CAISESIGQGPGEQFF | TRBD1 | TRBV10-3 | - | TRBJ2-1 | 16
TGTGCCAGCAGCTTAAAGGCGGGGGGGCAGGGAGATACGCAGTATTTT | CASSLKAGGQGDTQYF | TRBD2 | TRBV7-2 | few | TRBJ2-3 | 16
TGTGCCAGCAGGGGAGACAATTCCTACAATGAGCAGTTCTTC | CASRGDNSYNEQFF | - | TRBV6-2/TRBV6-3 | - | TRBJ2-1 | 14
TGTGCCAGCAGCCCAACAGGGACCTGGGATACGCAGTATTTT | CASSPTGTWDTQYF | - | TRBV12-3/TRBV12-4 | many | TRBJ2-3 | 14
TGTGCCAGCAGCTTAGATGTCGGGGCAGGGGGTAACTATGGCTACACCTTC | CASSLDVGAGGNYGYTF | TRBD1 | TRBV7-2 | - | TRBJ1-2 | 17
TGCGCCAGCAGCACGCAGGGGGGATACTACAATGAGCAGTTCTTC | CASSTQGGYYNEQFF | - | TRBV5-1 | few | TRBJ2-1 | 15
TGCGCCAGCAGCTCTAGGCGGGGCGGAGGGGATGAGCAGTTCTTC | CASSSRRGGGDEQFF | - | TRBV4-3 | - | TRBJ2-1 | 15
TGTGCCAGCAGTTACGGCGTAGCGGGGGCTGAGCAGTTCTTC | CASSYGVAGAEQFF | TRBD2 | TRBV2 | few | TRBJ2-1 | 14
TGTGCCAGCAGACTTAGCGGGGCTACCTACAATGAGCAGTTCTTC | CASRLSGATYNEQFF | TRBD2 | TRBV7-6 | - | TRBJ2-1 | 15
TGTGCCAGCAGCCGCCTTCCAGGGTACCAAGAGACCAAGTACTTC | CASSRLPGYQETKYF | - | TRBV7-9 | - | TRBJ2-5 | 15
TGCAGTGCTCCGAAGGCAGGGATAACCTACGAGCAGTACTTC | CSAPKAGITYEQYF | - | TRBV20-1 | - | TRBJ2-7 | 14